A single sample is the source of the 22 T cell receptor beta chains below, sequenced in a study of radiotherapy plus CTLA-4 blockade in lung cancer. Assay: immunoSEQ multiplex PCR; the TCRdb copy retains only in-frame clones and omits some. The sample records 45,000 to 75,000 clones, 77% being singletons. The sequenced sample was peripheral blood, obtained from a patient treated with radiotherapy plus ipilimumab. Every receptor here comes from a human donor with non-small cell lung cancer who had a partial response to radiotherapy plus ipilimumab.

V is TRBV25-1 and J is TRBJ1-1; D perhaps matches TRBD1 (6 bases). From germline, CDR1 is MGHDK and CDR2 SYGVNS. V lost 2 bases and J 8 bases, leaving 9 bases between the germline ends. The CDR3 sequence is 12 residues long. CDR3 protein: CASSELDREAFF. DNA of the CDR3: TGTGCCAGCAGTGAACTTGACAGGGAAGCTTTCTTT.

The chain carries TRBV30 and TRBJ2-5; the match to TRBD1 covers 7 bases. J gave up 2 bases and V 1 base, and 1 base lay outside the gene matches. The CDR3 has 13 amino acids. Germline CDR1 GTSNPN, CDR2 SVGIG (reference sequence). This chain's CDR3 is CAWSGQGQETQYF. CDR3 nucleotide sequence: TGTGCCTGGAGTGGACAGGGACAAGAGACCCAGTACTTC.

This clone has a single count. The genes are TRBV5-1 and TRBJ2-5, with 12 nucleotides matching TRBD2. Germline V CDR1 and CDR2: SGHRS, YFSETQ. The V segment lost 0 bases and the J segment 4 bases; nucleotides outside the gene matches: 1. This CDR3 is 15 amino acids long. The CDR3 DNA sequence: TGCGCCAGCAGCTTGGCGGGACTAGCGGGAGAGACCCAGTACTTC. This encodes CASSLAGLAGETQYF.

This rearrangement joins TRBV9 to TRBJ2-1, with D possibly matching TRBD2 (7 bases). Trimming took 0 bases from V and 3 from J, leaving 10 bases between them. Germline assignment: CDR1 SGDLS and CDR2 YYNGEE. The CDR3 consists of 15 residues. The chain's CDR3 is CASSVEGGGYNEQFF. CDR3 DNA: TGTGCCAGCAGCGTAGAAGGGGGGGGCTACAATGAGCAGTTCTTC. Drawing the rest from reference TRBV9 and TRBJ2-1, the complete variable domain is DSGVTQTPKHLITATGQRVTLRCSPRSGDLSVYWYQQSLDQGLQFLIQYYNGEERAKGNILERFSAQQFPDLHSELNLSSLELGDSALYFCASSVEGGGYNEQFFGPGTRLTVL.

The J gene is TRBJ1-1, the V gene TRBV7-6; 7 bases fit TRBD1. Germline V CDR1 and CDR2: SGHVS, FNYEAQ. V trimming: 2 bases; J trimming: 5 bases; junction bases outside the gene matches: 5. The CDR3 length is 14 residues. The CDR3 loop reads CASSLLTGDTEAFF. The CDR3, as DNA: TGTGCCAGCAGCTTATTAACAGGGGATACTGAAGCTTTCTTT.

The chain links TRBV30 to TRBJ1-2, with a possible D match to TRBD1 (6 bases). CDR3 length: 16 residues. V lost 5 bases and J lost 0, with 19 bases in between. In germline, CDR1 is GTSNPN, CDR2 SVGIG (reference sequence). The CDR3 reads CAWGQPTTRANYGYTF. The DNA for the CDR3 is TGTGCCTGGGGACAGCCGACCACCCGAGCTAACTATGGCTACACCTTC.

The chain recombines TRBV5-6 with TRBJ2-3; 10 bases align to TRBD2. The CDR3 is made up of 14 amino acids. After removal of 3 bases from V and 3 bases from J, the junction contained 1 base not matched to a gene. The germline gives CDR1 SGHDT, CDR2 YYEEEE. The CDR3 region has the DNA TGTGCCAGCAGCTCTAGCGGGGGAACAGATACGCAGTATTTT. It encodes CASSSSGGTDTQYF.

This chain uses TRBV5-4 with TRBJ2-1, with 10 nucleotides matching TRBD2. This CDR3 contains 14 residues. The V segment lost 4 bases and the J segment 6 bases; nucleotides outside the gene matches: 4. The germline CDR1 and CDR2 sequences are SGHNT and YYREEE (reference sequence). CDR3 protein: CASSPGLAFNEQFF. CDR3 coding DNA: TGTGCCAGCAGCCCGGGACTAGCGTTCAATGAGCAGTTCTTC.

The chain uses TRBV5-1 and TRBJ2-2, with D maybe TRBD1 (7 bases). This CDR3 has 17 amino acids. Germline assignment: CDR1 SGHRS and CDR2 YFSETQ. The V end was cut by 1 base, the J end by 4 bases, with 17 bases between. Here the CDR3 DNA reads TGCGCCAGCAGCTTGCGCTTTCGGCAGGGGGGCACCGGGGAGCTGTTTTTT. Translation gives CASSLRFRQGGTGELFF.

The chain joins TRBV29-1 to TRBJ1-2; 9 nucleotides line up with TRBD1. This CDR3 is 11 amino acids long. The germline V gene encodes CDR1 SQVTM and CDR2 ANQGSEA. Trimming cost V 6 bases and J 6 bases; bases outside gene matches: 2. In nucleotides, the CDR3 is TGCAGCGTGACAGGGGGGAATGGCTACACCTTC. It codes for CSVTGGNGYTF.

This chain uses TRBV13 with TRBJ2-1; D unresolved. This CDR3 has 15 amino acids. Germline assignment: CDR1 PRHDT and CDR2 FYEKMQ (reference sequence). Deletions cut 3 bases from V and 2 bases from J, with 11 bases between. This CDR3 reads CASSLSPRAYNEQFF. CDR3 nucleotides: TGTGCCAGCAGCTTGTCGCCCCGAGCCTACAATGAGCAGTTCTTC. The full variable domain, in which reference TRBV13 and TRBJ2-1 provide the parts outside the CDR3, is AAGVIQSPRHLIKEKRETATLKCYPIPRHDTVYWYQQGPGQDPQFLISFYEKMQSDKGSIPDRFSAQQFSDYHSELNMSSLELGDSALYFCASSLSPRAYNEQFFGPGTRLTVL.

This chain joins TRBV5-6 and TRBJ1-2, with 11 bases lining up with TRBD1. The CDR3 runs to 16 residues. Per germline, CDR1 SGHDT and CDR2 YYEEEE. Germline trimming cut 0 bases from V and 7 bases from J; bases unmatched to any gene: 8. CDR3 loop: CASSLALGQGDGGYTF. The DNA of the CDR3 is TGTGCCAGCAGCTTGGCTTTGGGACAGGGGGATGGTGGCTACACCTTC.

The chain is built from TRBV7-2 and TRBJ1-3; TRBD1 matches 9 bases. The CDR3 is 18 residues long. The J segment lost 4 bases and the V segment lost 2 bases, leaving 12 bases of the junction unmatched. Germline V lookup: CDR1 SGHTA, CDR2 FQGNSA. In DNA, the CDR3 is TGTGCCAGCAGCTTATCACCTACAGGGGGCTGGTCAGGAAACACCATATATTTT. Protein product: CASSLSPTGGWSGNTIYF.

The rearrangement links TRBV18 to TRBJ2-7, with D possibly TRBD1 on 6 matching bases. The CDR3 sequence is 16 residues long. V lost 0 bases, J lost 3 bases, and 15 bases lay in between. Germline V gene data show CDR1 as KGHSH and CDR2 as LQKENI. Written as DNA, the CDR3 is TGTGCCAGCTCACCACCGGGGGCAGTGAGGGACTACGAGCAGTACTTC. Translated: CASSPPGAVRDYEQYF.

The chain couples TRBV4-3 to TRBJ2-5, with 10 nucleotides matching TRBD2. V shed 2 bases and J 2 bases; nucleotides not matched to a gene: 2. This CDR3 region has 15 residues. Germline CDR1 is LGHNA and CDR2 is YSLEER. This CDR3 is CASSQLAGVQETQYF. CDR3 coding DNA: TGCGCCAGCAGCCAACTAGCGGGGGTTCAAGAGACCCAGTACTTC.

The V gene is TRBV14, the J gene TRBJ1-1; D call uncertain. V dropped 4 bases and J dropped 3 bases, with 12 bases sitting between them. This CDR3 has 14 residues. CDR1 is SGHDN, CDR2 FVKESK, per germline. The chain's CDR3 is CASSPVGGYTEAFF. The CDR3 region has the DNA TGTGCCAGCAGCCCCGTGGGAGGGTACACTGAAGCTTTCTTT.

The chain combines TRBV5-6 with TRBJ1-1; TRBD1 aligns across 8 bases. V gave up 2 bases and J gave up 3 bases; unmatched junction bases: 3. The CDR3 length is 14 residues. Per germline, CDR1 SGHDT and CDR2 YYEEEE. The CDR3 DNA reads TGTGCCAGCAGCTTTGAGGACAGGGACACTGAAGCTTTCTTT. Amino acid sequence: CASSFEDRDTEAFF. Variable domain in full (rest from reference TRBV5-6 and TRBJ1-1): DAGVTQSPTHLIKTRGQQVTLRCSPKSGHDTVSWYQQALGQGPQFIFQYYEEEERQRGNFPDRFSGHQFPNYSSELNVNALLLGDSALYLCASSFEDRDTEAFFGQGTRLTVV.

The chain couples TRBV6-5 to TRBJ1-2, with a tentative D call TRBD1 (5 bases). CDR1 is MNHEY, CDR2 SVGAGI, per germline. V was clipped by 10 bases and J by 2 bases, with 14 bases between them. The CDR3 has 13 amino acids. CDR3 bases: TGTGCCACTTCTGACAGTACCAACTATGGCTACACCTTC. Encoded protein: CATSDSTNYGYTF.

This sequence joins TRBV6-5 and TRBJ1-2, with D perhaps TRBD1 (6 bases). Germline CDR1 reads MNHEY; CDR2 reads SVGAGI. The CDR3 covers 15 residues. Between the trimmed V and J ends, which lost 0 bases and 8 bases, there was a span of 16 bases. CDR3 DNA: TGTGCCAGCAGTTACTCGGGACATGGACCTTACGGCTACACCTTC. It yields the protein CASSYSGHGPYGYTF.

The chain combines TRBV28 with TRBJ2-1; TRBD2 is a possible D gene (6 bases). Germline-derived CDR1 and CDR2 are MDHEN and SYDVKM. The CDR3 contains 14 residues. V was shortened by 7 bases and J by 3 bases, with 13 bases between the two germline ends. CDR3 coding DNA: TGTGCCAGCACCTATCGGGGGAACTACAATGAGCAGTTCTTC. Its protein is CASTYRGNYNEQFF.

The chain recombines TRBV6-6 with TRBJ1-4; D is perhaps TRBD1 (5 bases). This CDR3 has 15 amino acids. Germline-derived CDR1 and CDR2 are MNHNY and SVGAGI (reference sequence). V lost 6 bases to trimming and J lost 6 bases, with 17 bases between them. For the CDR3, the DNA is TGTGCCAGCAGGACCCTACAGGTTAACCATGAAAAACTGTTTTTT. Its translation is CASRTLQVNHEKLFF.

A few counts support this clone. Here the CDR3 DNA reads TGTGCCAGCAGCTTTACACCCAGTCAGCCCCAGCATTTT. Residues: CASSFTPSQPQHF. V and J are TRBV5-6 and TRBJ1-5, with no clear D. Germline V lookup: CDR1 SGHDT, CDR2 YYEEEE. CDR3 length equals 13 residues. V was trimmed by 2 bases and J by 6 bases, leaving 9 bases between them.